The clone carrying this T cell receptor (beta chain) was recorded at least ten times. Its antigen is unidentified. Unique molecular identifiers were affixed to single, distinct cDNA molecules. TCRdb analysed the 5' RACE reads with MiXCR anew, one entry per CDR3 protein. The repertoire holds 70,000 or so distinct CDR3 sequences, with about 4.6% as singletons. This CDR3 region has 12 residues. The ends were cut back, 1 base at V and 7 bases at J, with 5 bases in the middle. CDR1 is LGHDT and CDR2 is YNNKEL in the germline V gene (reference sequence). These data are taken from a study of early T cells in non-severe SARS-CoV-2 infection. On the study more broadly: Whole-blood bulk RNA, unsorted, was sequenced, and chains were unpaired.

Study results and caveats: Clonotype matching in VDJdb favored anti-spike CD8 responses and did not capture private and CD4 specificities.

V usage is TRBV3-1 and J usage is TRBJ2-1; unclear D gene. Sequenced here: whole blood, sampled at baseline. This sequence was found in an adult who was a healthcare worker with PCR-confirmed SARS-CoV-2 infection or an uninfected control (not recorded which). The donor label of this sample is uncertain. CDR3: CASSQVENEQFF. DNA of the CDR3: TGTGCCAGCAGCCAAGTTGAAAATGAGCAGTTCTTC.